These 20 T cell receptor beta chains were sequenced from one sample in a study of PD-1 blockade in mismatch repair-deficient tumors. The method was immunoSEQ multiplex PCR; TCRdb's version includes in-frame clones alone and lacks a portion of them. The table records some 49,000 clones, around three quarters of them present only once. Sequences were derived from PBMCs, sampled before pembrolizumab treatment. Source of these receptors: an adult with mismatch repair-deficient cancer.

The genes are TRBV6-5 and TRBJ1-2, with D possibly TRBD1 on 6 matching bases. The ends were cut back, 6 bases at V and 4 bases at J, with 15 bases in the middle. The CDR3 sequence is 14 residues long. The V gene's germline CDR1 is MNHEY and CDR2 SVGAGI. The CDR3 sequence: CASSPLQGTYGYTF. The CDR3 DNA sequence: TGTGCCAGCAGCCCCTTACAGGGAACCTATGGCTACACCTTC.

For the CDR3, the DNA is TGTGCCAGCAGCTTAGCGGGACAGGGGGCAAATCAGCCCCAGCATTTT. Residues: CASSLAGQGANQPQHF. The V call is TRBV7-2, the J call TRBJ1-5; 12 bases fit TRBD1. The CDR3 runs 16 residues. The ends lost 0 bases at V and 4 bases at J; junction bases unmatched: 1. Germline V gene sequence: CDR1 SGHTA, CDR2 FQGNSA. The full variable domain, with the rest looked up from reference TRBV7-2 and TRBJ1-5, is GAGVSQSPSNKVTEKGKDVELRCDPISGHTALYWYRQSLGQGLEFLIYFQGNSAPDKSGLPSDRFSAERTGGSVSTLTIQRTQQEDSAVYLCASSLAGQGANQPQHFGDGTRLSIL.

This chain uses TRBV7-3 with TRBJ2-2, with a tentative D call TRBD1 (5 bases). Trimming took 3 bases from V and 1 from J, leaving 12 bases between them. CDR3 length: 16 amino acids. Germline V CDR1 and CDR2: SGHTA, FQGTGA. The CDR3: CASSFGAGENTGELFF. CDR3 in DNA: TGTGCCAGCAGCTTTGGGGCAGGAGAGAACACCGGGGAGCTGTTTTTT.

V usage is TRBV9 and J usage is TRBJ1-3, with D tentatively TRBD1 (6 bases). V lost 4 bases and J lost 0, with 11 bases in between. Germline-derived CDR1 and CDR2 are SGDLS and YYNGEE. The CDR3 extends over 15 amino acids. This chain's CDR3 is CASSPQGISGNTIYF. The CDR3, as DNA: TGTGCCAGCAGCCCCCAGGGGATCTCTGGAAACACCATATATTTT.

Here the CDR3 DNA reads TGCGCCAGCAGCTTGGACCCCACCCAAGAGACCCAGTACTTC. Its protein product is CASSLDPTQETQYF. The chain links TRBV5-1 to TRBJ2-5; D is uncertain. V lost 0 bases and J lost 1, with 7 bases in between. Looked up from germline, CDR1 is SGHRS and CDR2 is YFSETQ. The length of the CDR3 is 14 residues.

The chain carries TRBV5-1 and TRBJ2-2; TRBD1 aligns across 8 bases. The germline V gene encodes CDR1 SGHRS and CDR2 YFSETQ. V lost 1 base to trimming and J lost 4 bases; unmatched junction nucleotides: 3. The CDR3 extends over 15 amino acids. The CDR3 sequence is CASSLLQGGTGELFF. The CDR3 region has the DNA TGCGCCAGCAGCTTGCTACAGGGGGGCACCGGGGAGCTGTTTTTT.

The V call is TRBV5-1, the J call TRBJ2-3, with TRBD2 identical over 7 bases. Germline assignment: CDR1 SGHRS and CDR2 YFSETQ. CDR3 length: 16 amino acids. Germline trimming cut 2 bases from V and 1 base from J; bases unmatched to any gene: 7. In DNA, the CDR3 is TGCGCCAGCAGCTTCATTCCTAGCGGAGGCACAGATACGCAGTATTTT. It translates to CASSFIPSGGTDTQYF.

The rearrangement joins TRBV4-1 to TRBJ2-7; no clear D. CDR3 length equals 12 residues. Deletions cut 0 bases from V and 4 bases from J, with 4 bases between. CDR1 and CDR2 from the germline V gene are MGHRA and YSYEKL. The CDR3 region has the DNA TGCGCCAGCAGCCAAGATCAATACGAGCAGTACTTC. Protein: CASSQDQYEQYF.

CDR3 region: CAISSSGVGNEQFF. For the CDR3, the DNA is TGTGCCATCAGCTCTAGCGGGGTGGGGAATGAGCAGTTCTTC. This sequence joins TRBV10-3 and TRBJ2-1, with TRBD2 matching 9 bases. The ends lost 6 bases at V and 7 bases at J; junction bases unmatched: 7. Germline-derived CDR1 and CDR2 are ENHRY and SYGVKD. This CDR3 is built from 14 residues.

There are a few counts of this clone. The chain has TRBV5-4 and TRBJ1-3, with D possibly matching TRBD1 (6 bases). The V end was cut by 0 bases, the J end by 3 bases, with 22 bases between. Germline loops: CDR1 SGHNT, CDR2 YYREEE (reference sequence). This CDR3 comprises 19 residues. CDR3 residues: CASSLAPVGGRTNGNTIYF. Written as DNA, the CDR3 is TGTGCCAGCAGCTTGGCCCCAGTTGGGGGGCGAACCAATGGAAACACCATATATTTT.

This clone turned up a few times. The genes are TRBV7-9 and TRBJ1-1; 8 bases are a match to TRBD1. In germline, CDR1 is SEHNR, CDR2 FQNEAQ (reference sequence). Trimming took 10 bases from V and 8 from J; bases not matched to a gene: 6. The CDR3 covers 11 residues. The CDR3 sequence: CATIQGGEAFF. The DNA for the CDR3 is TGTGCCACCATACAGGGGGGGGAAGCTTTCTTT.

With regard to this clone: Other DNA sequences of this sample code for an identical CDR3. The chain is built from TRBV29-1 and TRBJ2-1; 9 bases agree with TRBD2. The germline gives CDR1 SQVTM, CDR2 ANQGSEA. V gave up 3 bases and J gave up 8 bases; unmatched junction bases: 8. The CDR3 contains 14 residues. For the CDR3, the DNA is TGCAGCGTTGATGGCGGGAGGGCCGGCTATGAGCAGTTCTTC. This translates into CSVDGGRAGYEQFF.

The chain has TRBV2 and TRBJ1-1, with TRBD1 matching 8 bases. The CDR3 loop spans 13 amino acids. J gave up 7 bases and V 5 bases, and 6 bases lay outside the gene matches. From germline, CDR1 is SNHLY and CDR2 FYNNEI. CDR3 sequence reads: CASSFGQGGEAFF. The CDR3 nucleotides read TGTGCCAGCAGTTTCGGACAGGGTGGTGAAGCTTTCTTT.

The V gene is TRBV4-3, the J gene TRBJ1-5; maybe TRBD1 (6 bases). The CDR3 has 13 residues. From germline, CDR1 is LGHNA and CDR2 YSLEER. V lost 3 bases and J 5 bases, leaving 8 bases between the germline ends. CDR3 bases: TGCGCCAGCAGCCAGAGGACAGATCAGCCCCAGCATTTT. This sequence encodes CASSQRTDQPQHF.

The chain carries TRBV5-1 and TRBJ2-2; a possible D gene is TRBD2 (5 bases). Trimming took 2 bases from V and 3 from J, leaving 8 bases between them. In germline, CDR1 is SGHRS, CDR2 YFSETQ. CDR3 length: 14 residues. The CDR3 here is CASSLGLDTGELFF. The CDR3 DNA follows: TGCGCCAGCAGCTTAGGACTTGACACCGGGGAGCTGTTTTTT.

V and J are TRBV7-9 and TRBJ1-3; TRBD1 matches 8 bases. The length of the CDR3 is 14 residues. Trimming removed 4 bases from V and 4 bases from J; junction bases left unmatched: 3. The germline V gene encodes CDR1 SEHNR and CDR2 FQNEAQ (reference sequence). CDR3 amino acids: CASSYRDRGNTIYF. CDR3 nucleotide sequence: TGTGCCAGCAGCTACCGGGACAGGGGAAACACCATATATTTT.

This sequence joins TRBV4-1 and TRBJ2-1; 9 bases map to TRBD2. The CDR3 consists of 17 residues. J lost 0 bases, V lost 0 bases, and 3 bases had no gene match. CDR1 is MGHRA and CDR2 is YSYEKL in the germline V gene. CDR3: CASSQEGSGSSYNEQFF. CDR3 coding DNA: TGCGCCAGCAGCCAAGAGGGTAGCGGGAGCTCCTACAATGAGCAGTTCTTC.

The chain is built from TRBV6-5 and TRBJ2-5, with a weak D call TRBD2 (5 bases). Germline V gene lookup returns CDR1 MNHEY and CDR2 SVGAGI. The V end was cut by 2 bases, the J end by 2 bases, with 12 bases between. The CDR3 runs 15 residues. CDR3 nucleotide sequence: TGTGCCAGCAGTTACCTGGCGGGCGATCAAGAGACCCAGTACTTC. Residues: CASSYLAGDQETQYF.

The chain links TRBV9 to TRBJ2-2; perhaps TRBD1 as D (5 bases). This CDR3 has 15 residues. The germline gives CDR1 SGDLS, CDR2 YYNGEE. Between the trimmed V and J ends, which lost 2 bases and 1 base, there was a span of 9 bases. This CDR3 reads CASSVSQENTGELFF. CDR3 nucleotide sequence: TGTGCCAGCAGCGTTTCACAGGAGAACACCGGGGAGCTGTTTTTT.

This chain connects TRBV6-6 to TRBJ2-1, with TRBD2 matching over 8 bases. The CDR3 sequence is 16 residues long. Germline CDR1 and CDR2: MNHNY and SVGAGI (reference sequence). V was clipped by 2 bases and J by 7 bases; unmatched bases: 10. CDR3 region: CASSYQAGVMDNEQFF. In DNA form, the CDR3 reads TGTGCCAGCAGTTACCAAGCGGGAGTTATGGATAATGAGCAGTTCTTC.